The T cell receptor (beta chain) under discussion was sequenced for a study of T cells after posttransplantation cyclophosphamide. Study findings and constraints: Skin or GI-infiltrating T cells shared few TRB sequences with blood.

CDR1 is SGHDT and CDR2 is YYEEEE in the germline V gene. There are 13 residues in the CDR3. With 4 bases removed from V and 3 bases from J, the gap between germline ends came to 11 bases. This clone came up many times. Its antigen is undetermined. On the day of bone marrow donation, the related graft donor provided peripheral blood. Clones were read by immunoSEQ multiplex PCR, and TCRdb kept only the in-frame ones, dropping some. The sample contains 25,000 to 30,000 clones, none of them singletons. V usage is TRBV5-6 and J usage is TRBJ2-7; D is ambiguous. The TCR comes from a woman aged 55-70 years in good health, CMV-negative, and a related stem cell transplant donor. The sequencing sample was made of PBMCs. The CDR3 reads CASSRALIYEQYF. For the CDR3, the DNA is TGTGCCAGCAGCAGGGCCCTAATCTACGAGCAGTACTTC.